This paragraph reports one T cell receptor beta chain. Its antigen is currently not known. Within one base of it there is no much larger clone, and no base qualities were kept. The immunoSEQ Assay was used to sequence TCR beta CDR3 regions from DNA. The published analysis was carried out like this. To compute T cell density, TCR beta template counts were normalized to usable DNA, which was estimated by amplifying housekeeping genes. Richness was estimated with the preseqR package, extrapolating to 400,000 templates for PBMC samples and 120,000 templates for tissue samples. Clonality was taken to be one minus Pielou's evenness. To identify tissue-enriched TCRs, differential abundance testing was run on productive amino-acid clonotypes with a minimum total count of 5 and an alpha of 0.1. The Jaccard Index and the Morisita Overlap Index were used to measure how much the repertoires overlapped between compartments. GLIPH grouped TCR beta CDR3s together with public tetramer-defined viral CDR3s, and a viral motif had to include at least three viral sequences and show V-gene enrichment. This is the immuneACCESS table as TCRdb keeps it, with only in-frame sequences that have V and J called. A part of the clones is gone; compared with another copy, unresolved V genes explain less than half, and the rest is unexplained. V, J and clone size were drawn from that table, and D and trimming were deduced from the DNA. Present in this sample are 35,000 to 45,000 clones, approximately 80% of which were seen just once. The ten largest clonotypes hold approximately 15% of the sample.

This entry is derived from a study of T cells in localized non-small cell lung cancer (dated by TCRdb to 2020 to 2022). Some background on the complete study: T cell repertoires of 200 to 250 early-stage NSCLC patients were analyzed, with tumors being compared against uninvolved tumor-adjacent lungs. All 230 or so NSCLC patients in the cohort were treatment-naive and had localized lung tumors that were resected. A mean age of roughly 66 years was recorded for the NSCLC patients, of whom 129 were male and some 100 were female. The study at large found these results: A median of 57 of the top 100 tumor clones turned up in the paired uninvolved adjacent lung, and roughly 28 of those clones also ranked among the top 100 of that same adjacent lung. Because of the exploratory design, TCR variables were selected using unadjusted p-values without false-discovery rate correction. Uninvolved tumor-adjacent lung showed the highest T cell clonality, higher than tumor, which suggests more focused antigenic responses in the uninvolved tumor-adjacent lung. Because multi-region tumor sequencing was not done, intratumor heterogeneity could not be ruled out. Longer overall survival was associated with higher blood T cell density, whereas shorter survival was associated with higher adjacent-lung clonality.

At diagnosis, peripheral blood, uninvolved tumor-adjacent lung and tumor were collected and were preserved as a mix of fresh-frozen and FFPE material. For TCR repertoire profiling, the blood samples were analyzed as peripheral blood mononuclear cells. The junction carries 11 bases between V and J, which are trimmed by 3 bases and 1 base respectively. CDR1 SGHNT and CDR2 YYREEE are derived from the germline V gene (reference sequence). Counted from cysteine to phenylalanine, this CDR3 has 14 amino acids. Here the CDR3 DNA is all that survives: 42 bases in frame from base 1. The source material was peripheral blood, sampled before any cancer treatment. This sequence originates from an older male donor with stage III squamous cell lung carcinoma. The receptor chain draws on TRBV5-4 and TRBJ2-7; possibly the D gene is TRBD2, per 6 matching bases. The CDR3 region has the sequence CASSSGEVSYEQYF. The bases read TGTGCCAGCAGCTCGGGGGAGGTTTCCTACGAGCAGTACTTC.